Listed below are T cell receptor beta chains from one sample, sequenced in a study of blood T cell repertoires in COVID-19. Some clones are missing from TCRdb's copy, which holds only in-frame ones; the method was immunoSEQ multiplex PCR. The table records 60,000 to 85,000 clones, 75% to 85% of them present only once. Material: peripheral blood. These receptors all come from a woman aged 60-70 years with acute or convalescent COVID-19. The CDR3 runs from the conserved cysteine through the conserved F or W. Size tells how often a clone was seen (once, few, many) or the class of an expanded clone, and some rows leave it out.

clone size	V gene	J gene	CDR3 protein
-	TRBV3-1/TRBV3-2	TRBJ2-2	CASSQDPGAAGELFF
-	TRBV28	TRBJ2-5	CASSSGARGQTQYF
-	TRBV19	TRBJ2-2	CASSIELGYTGELFF
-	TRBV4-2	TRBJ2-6	CASSILEEGANVLTF
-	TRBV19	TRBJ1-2	CASSQQDNYGYTF
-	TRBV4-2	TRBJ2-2	CASSDPLAGGTTGELFF
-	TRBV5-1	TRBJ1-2	CASSFRGRVGDGYTF
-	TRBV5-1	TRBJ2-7	CASSPGQPYEQYF
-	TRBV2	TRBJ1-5	CASSESARNQPQHF
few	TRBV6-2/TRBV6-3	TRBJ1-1	CASSYQAPNTEAFF
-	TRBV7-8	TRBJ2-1	CASSLGGEGEQFF
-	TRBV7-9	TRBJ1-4	CASSKGGSATNEKLFF
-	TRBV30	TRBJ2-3	CAWSPAGVVDTQYF
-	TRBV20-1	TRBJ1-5	CSASAGAHSNQPQHF
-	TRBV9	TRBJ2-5	CASSRHRLGETQYF
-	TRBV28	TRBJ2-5	CASSLTGTGGMETQYF
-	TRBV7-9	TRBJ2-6	CASSLDRLTGANVLTF
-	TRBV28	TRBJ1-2	CASSGAGGADGYTF
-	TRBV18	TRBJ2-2	CASSRTEAILGGNTGELFF
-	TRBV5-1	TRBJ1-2	CASSLEGHYTF
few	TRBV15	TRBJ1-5	CATSQQGGNQPQHF
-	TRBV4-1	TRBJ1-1	CASSQAALPVNTEAFF
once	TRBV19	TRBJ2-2	CASSNEGQGGTGELFF
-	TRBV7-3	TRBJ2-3	CASSFGLDTDTQYF
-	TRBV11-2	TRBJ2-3	CASSLGGERTDTQYF
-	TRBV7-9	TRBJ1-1	CASSLGLGGNTEAFF
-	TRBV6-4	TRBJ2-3	CASSDERGDTQYF
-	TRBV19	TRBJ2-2	CASSITKSGELFF
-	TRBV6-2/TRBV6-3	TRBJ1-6	CASSYRTGRNSPLHF
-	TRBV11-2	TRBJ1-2	CASSFAGNYGYTF
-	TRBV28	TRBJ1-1	CASSPIAGATEAFF
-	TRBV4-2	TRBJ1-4	CASSQDSTQGNEKLFF
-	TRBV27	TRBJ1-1	CASSLSGGEAFF
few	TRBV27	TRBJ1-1	CASKAGGMNTEAFF
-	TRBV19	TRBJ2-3	CASSTGTGLDTQYF
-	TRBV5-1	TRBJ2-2	CASSLKQVAGELFF
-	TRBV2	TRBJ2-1	CASSPLGGGGGEQFF
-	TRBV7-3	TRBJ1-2	CASSPRGVAGDGYTF
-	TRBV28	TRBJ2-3	CASSLSGLAGDTQYF